This T cell receptor beta chain originates from a study of CD8 T cells in Susac syndrome. The healthy controls were matched to patients by age and sex. CDR3 size: 16 residues. The J segment lost 7 bases and the V segment lost 0 bases, leaving 7 bases of the junction unmatched. The V gene's germline CDR1 is SGHTS and CDR2 YDEGEE. Random hexamers served to reverse transcribe roughly 0.45 to 1 ug RNA. Across 54 Vbeta and 13 Jbeta, immunoSEQ multiplex PCR amplified TCR beta CDR3. TCRdb analysed the immunoSEQ multiplex PCR reads with MiXCR anew, one entry per CDR3 protein. The table has some 190,000 distinct CDR3 sequences, about 93% seen once.

This clonotype originated in a human donor in good health. The gene calls are TRBV5-8 and TRBJ1-6; TRBD1 matches at 7 bases. The sequenced sample was CD4+ T cells from PBMCs. CDR3 sequence reads: CASSLAVPGQNSPLHF. CDR3 coding DNA: TGTGCCAGCAGCTTGGCCGTCCCGGGACAGAATTCACCCCTCCACTTT.